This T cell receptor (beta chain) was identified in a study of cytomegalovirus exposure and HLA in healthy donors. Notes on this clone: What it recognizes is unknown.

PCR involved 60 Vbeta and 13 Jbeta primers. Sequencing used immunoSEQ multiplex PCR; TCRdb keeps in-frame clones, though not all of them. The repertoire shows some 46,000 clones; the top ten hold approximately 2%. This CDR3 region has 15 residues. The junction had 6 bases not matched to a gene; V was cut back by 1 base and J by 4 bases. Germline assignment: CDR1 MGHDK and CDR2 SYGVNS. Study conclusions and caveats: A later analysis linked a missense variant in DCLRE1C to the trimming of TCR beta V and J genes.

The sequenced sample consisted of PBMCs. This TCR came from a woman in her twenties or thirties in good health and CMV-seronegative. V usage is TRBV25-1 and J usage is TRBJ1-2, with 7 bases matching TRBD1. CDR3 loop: CASSESPGTVYGYTF. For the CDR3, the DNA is TGTGCCAGCAGTGAATCCCCAGGGACAGTCTATGGCTACACCTTC.